Below are 15 T cell receptor beta chains sequenced from a single sample in a study of STAT3 mutations in large granular lymphocyte leukemia. General observations from the study: In T-cell large granular lymphocyte leukemia, about half of patients showed multiple immunodominant subclonotypes.

For these TCRs, the target antigens are not known. Here immunoSEQ multiplex PCR was the method, and the copy in TCRdb shows in-frame clones only, minus some. The table records about 2,400 clones, roughly 70% of them present only once. The specimen sequenced was peripheral blood mononuclear cells. Every receptor here comes from a woman between 45 and 65 years old with T-cell large granular lymphocyte leukemia. Some clones in this sample may be carry-over from other donors' samples.

This clone was seen only once. The chain employs TRBV5-4 and TRBJ1-2; 8 nucleotides match TRBD1. CDR1 SGHNT and CDR2 YYREEE come from the germline V gene (reference sequence). The CDR3 extends over 17 amino acids. Unmatched junction bases numbered 17, after V lost 4 bases and J lost 6 bases. The CDR3 DNA reads TGTGCCAGCAGCAATCGTAGGACAGGGAGTATTCGGGATGGCTACACCTTC. Encoded protein: CASSNRRTGSIRDGYTF.

This clone was observed a few times. The V and J genes are TRBV7-9 and TRBJ2-5; 9 bases are shared with TRBD1. There are 14 residues in the CDR3. V lost 3 bases, J lost 3 bases, and 2 bases stayed unmatched. Germline CDR1 SEHNR, CDR2 FQNEAQ (reference sequence). The CDR3 here is CASSFRQGEETQYF. Here the CDR3 DNA reads TGTGCCAGCAGCTTCAGACAGGGGGAAGAGACCCAGTACTTC.

The V gene is TRBV18, the J gene TRBJ1-2; TRBD1 matches 7 bases. The CDR3 contains 14 residues. Germline assignment: CDR1 KGHSH and CDR2 LQKENI. The junction had 5 bases not matched to a gene; V was cut back by 3 bases and J by 4 bases. For the CDR3, the DNA is TGTGCCAGCTCACCTGACAGGGTGGGCTATGGCTACACCTTC. It specifies CASSPDRVGYGYTF. Supplemented by reference TRBV18 and TRBJ1-2, the full variable domain reads NAGVMQNPRHLVRRRGQEARLRCSPMKGHSHVYWYRQLPEEGLKFMVYLQKENIIDESGMPKERFSAEFPKEGPSILRIQQVVRGDSAAYFCASSPDRVGYGYTFGSGTRLTVV.

The chain employs TRBV5-1 and TRBJ2-7; 8 bases map to TRBD1. Germline lookup yields CDR1 SGHRS and CDR2 YFSETQ. V gave up 0 bases and J gave up 0 bases; unmatched junction bases: 8. The CDR3 loop spans 17 amino acids. The CDR3 nucleotides read TGCGCCAGCAGCTTGGCCCGGCGACAGGGGATCTCCTACGAGCAGTACTTC. It encodes CASSLARRQGISYEQYF. The whole variable domain, remainder taken from reference TRBV5-1 and TRBJ2-7, is KAGVTQTPRYLIKTRGQQVTLSCSPISGHRSVSWYQQTPGQGLQFLFEYFSETQRNKGNFPGRFSGRQFSNSRSEMNVSTLELGDSALYLCASSLARRQGISYEQYFGPGTRLTVT.

This clone was counted once. The V gene is TRBV4-2, the J gene TRBJ1-2; D is perhaps TRBD1 (5 bases). The CDR3 has 13 residues. V lost 0 bases and J 8 bases, leaving 10 bases between the germline ends. The germline V gene has CDR1 LGHNA and CDR2 YNFKEQ. The chain's CDR3 is CASSQDRGGGYTF. The CDR3 nucleotides read TGTGCCAGCAGCCAAGATCGGGGGGGAGGCTACACCTTC.

This clone was detected only once. V is TRBV6-6 and J is TRBJ2-4; 10 positions match TRBD1. The CDR3 loop spans 15 amino acids. V was clipped by 6 bases and J by 6 bases; unmatched bases: 8. Germline CDR1 MNHNY, CDR2 SVGAGI (reference sequence). In nucleotides, the CDR3 is TGTGCCAGCAGGCTCGACAGGGGGCTGGGAAACATTCAGTACTTC. This encodes CASRLDRGLGNIQYF.

The chain couples TRBV5-1 to TRBJ2-7; TRBD2 matches 7 bases. Trimming at V came to 5 bases and at J to 7 bases, leaving 3 bases not matched to a gene. Germline V CDR1 and CDR2: SGHRS, YFSETQ. The CDR3 runs 11 residues. CDR3 DNA sequence: TGCGCCAGCAGTGGGGGAGGGGAGCAGTACTTC. Amino acid sequence: CASSGGGEQYF.

The chain carries TRBV5-6 and TRBJ1-2; D possibly corresponds to TRBD1 (6 bases). Trimming shortened V by 0 bases and J by 3 bases, and 18 bases separated the two germline ends. Germline lookup yields CDR1 SGHDT and CDR2 YYEEEE. This CDR3 has 17 amino acids. CDR3 in DNA: TGTGCCAGCAGCTTGGTGGGGGCACAGGGATGGCACTATGGCTACACCTTC. Its protein is CASSLVGAQGWHYGYTF.

The genes are TRBV7-9 and TRBJ1-4; possible D gene TRBD1, 6 bases. V was clipped by 5 bases and J by 3 bases, with 13 bases between them. Germline V gene sequence: CDR1 SEHNR, CDR2 FQNEAQ (reference sequence). The CDR3 covers 15 residues. CDR3 sequence (DNA): TGTGCCAGCAGCGGAGGGGGGAGGGCTAATGAAAAACTGTTTTTT. Its protein is CASSGGGRANEKLFF.

This chain joins TRBV7-3 and TRBJ2-7; TRBD2 matches 10 bases. The trim removed 5 bases at V and 3 bases at J, leaving 4 bases unmatched. The CDR3 spans 14 residues. Germline loops: CDR1 SGHTA, CDR2 FQGTGA. This CDR3 is CASSPRTSGYEQYF. Here the CDR3 DNA reads TGTGCCAGCAGCCCGAGGACTAGCGGCTACGAGCAGTACTTC.

This sequence joins TRBV29-1 and TRBJ2-5; D ambiguous. V shed 2 bases and J shed 1 base, with 2 bases lying between them. This CDR3 contains 11 residues. CDR1 is SQVTM and CDR2 is ANQGSEA in the germline V gene. CDR3 DNA sequence: TGCAGCGTTGAACTCCAAGAGACCCAGTACTTC. Residues: CSVELQETQYF.

The CDR3 region has the DNA TGTGCCAGCAGTTACCAACAGTCGTCTATTATGGAGACCCAGTACTTC. Translated: CASSYQQSSIMETQYF. V and J are TRBV6-6 and TRBJ2-5; D call uncertain. Trimming removed 2 bases at V and 5 bases at J, with 18 bases between. Germline V gives CDR1 MNHNY, CDR2 SVGAGI (reference sequence). This CDR3 spans 16 amino acids.

By share of the sample, this clone is large. The chain uses TRBV4-2 and TRBJ2-7; 8 bases map to TRBD1. CDR1 and CDR2 from the germline V gene are LGHNA and YNFKEQ. This CDR3 has 16 amino acids. The trim removed 0 bases at V and 6 bases at J, leaving 10 bases unmatched. As DNA, the CDR3 is TGTGCCAGCAGCCAAGATGGGGGACAGGTGGGTCTCGAGCAGTACTTC. Its translation: CASSQDGGQVGLEQYF.

This chain links TRBV5-4 with TRBJ1-1, with D hard to call. The CDR3 is 13 residues long. V gave up 2 bases and J gave up 6 bases, with 11 bases separating them. Germline CDR1 reads SGHNT; CDR2 reads YYREEE (reference sequence). The chain's CDR3 is CASSFGSRAEAFF. The CDR3 bases are TGTGCCAGCAGCTTTGGGTCACGGGCTGAAGCTTTCTTT.

The chain links TRBV9 to TRBJ2-5; tentatively, D is TRBD2 (6 bases). This CDR3 has 14 residues. Germline V gives CDR1 SGDLS, CDR2 YYNGEE. V lost 6 bases and J 2 bases, leaving 14 bases between the germline ends. This CDR3 reads CASTPAGTQETQYF. The CDR3 region has the DNA TGTGCCAGCACCCCCGCGGGGACTCAAGAGACCCAGTACTTC.